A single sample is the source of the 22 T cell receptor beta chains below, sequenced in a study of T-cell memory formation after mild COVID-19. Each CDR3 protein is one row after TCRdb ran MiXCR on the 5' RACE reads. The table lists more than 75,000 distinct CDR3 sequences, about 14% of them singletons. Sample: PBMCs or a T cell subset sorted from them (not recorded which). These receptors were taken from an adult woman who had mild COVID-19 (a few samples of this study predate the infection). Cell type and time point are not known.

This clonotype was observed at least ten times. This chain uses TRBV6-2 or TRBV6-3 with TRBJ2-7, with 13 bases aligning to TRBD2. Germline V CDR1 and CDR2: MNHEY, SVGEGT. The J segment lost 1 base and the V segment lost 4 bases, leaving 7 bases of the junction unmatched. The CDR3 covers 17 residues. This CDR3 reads CASSSPGLAGISYEQYF. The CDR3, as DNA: TGTGCCAGCAGTTCCCCGGGACTAGCGGGGATTTCCTACGAGCAGTACTTC.

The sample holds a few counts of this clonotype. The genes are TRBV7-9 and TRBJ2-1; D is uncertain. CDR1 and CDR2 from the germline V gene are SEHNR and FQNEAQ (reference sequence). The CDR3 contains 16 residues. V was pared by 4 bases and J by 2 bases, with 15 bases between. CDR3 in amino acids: CASSSSDKSAYNEQFF. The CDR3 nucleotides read TGTGCCAGCAGCTCATCAGACAAATCTGCCTACAATGAGCAGTTCTTC.

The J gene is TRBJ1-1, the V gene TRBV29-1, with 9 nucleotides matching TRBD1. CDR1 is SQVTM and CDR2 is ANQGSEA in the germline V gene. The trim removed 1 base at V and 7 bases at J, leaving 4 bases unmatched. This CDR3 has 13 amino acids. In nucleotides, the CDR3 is TGCAGCGTTGAAGGGACAGGGGAGGTTGAAGCTTTCTTT. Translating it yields CSVEGTGEVEAFF.

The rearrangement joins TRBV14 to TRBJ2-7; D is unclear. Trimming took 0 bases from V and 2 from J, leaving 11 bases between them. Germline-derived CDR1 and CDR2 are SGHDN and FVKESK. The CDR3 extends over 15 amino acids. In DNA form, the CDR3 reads TGTGCCAGCAGCCAAGAATGGTATTCACCCTACGAGCAGTACTTC. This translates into CASSQEWYSPYEQYF.

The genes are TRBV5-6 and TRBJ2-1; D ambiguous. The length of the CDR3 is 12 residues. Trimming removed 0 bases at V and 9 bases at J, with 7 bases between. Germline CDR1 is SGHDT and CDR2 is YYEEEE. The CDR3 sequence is CASSLEYGEQFF. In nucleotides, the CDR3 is TGTGCCAGCAGCTTGGAGTACGGTGAGCAGTTCTTC.

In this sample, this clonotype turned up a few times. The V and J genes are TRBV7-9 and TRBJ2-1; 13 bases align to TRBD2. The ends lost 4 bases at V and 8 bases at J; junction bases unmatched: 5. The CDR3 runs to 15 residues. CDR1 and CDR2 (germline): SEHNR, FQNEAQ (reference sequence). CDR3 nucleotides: TGTGCCAGCAGCTCCGGACTAGCGGGGGTGGATGAGCAGTTCTTC. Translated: CASSSGLAGVDEQFF.

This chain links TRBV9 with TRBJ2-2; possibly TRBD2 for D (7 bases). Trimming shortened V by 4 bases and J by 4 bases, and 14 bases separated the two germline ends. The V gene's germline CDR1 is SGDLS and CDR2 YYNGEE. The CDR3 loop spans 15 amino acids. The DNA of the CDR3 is TGTGCCAGCAGCCCCCTGGGGGGGCCCACCGGGGAGCTGTTTTTT. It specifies CASSPLGGPTGELFF.

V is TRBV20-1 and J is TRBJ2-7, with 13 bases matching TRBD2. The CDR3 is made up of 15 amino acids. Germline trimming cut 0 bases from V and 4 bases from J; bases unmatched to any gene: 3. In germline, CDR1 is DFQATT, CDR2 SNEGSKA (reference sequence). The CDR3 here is CSARDGTSGTYEQYF. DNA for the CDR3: TGCAGTGCTAGAGATGGGACTAGCGGGACGTACGAGCAGTACTTC.

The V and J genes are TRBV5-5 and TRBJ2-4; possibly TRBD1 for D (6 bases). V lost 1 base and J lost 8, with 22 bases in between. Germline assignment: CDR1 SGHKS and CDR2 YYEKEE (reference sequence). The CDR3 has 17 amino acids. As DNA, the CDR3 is TGTGCCAGCAGCTTGCGTCTTTGGGGGACAATAGAAGACATTCAGTACTTC. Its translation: CASSLRLWGTIEDIQYF. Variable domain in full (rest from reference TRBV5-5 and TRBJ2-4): DAGVTQSPTHLIKTRGQQVTLRCSPISGHKSVSWYQQVLGQGPQFIFQYYEKEERGRGNFPDRFSARQFPNYSSELNVNALLLGDSALYLCASSLRLWGTIEDIQYFGAGTRLSVL.

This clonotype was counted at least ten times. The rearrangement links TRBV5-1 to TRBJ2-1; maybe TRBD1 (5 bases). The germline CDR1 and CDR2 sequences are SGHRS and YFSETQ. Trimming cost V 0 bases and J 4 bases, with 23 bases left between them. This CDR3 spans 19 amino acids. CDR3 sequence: CASSLEWSGSRYAYNEQFF. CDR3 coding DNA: TGCGCCAGCAGCTTGGAGTGGTCAGGGTCTCGGTATGCGTACAATGAGCAGTTCTTC.

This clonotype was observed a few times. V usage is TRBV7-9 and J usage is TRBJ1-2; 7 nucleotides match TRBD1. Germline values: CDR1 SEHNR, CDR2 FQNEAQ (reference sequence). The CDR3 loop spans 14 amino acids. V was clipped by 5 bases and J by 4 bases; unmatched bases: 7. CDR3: CASSPGTEIYGYTF. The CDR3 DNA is TGTGCCAGCAGCCCCGGGACAGAGATCTATGGCTACACCTTC. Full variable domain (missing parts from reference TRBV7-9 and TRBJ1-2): DTGVSQNPRHKITKRGQNVTFRCDPISEHNRLYWYRQTLGQGPEFLTYFQNEAQLEKSRLLSDRFSAERPKGSFSTLEIQRTEQGDSAMYLCASSPGTEIYGYTFGSGTRLTVV.

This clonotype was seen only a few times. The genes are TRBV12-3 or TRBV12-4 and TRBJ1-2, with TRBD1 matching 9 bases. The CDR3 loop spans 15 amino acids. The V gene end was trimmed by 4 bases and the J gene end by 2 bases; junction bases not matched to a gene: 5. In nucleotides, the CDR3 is TGTGCCAGCAGTTCCGGGACAGGGTGGAACTATGGCTACACCTTC. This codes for CASSSGTGWNYGYTF.

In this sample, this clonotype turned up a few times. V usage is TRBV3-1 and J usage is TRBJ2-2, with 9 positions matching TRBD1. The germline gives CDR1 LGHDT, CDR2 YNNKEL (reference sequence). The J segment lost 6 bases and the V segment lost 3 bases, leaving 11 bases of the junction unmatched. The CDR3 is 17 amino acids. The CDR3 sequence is CASSHLPGQGIAGELFF. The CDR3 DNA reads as TGTGCCAGCAGCCATCTTCCGGGACAGGGAATAGCCGGGGAGCTGTTTTTT.

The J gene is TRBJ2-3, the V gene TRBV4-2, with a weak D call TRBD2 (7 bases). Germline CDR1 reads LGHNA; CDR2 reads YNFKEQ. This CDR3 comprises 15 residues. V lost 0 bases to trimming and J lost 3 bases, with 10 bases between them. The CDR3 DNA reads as TGTGCCAGCAGCCAAGAACAGGGAGGGACAGATACGCAGTATTTT. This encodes CASSQEQGGTDTQYF.

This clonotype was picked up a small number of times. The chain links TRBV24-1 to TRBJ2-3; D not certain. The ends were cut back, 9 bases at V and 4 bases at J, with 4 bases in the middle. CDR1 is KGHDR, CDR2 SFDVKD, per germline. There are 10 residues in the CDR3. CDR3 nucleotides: TGTGCCACCGGGGCAGATACGCAGTATTTT. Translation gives CATGADTQYF.

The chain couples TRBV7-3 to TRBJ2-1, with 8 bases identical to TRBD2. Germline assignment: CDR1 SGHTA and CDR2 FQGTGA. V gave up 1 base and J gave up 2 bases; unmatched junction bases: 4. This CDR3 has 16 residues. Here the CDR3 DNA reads TGTGCCAGCAGCTTAAGCACTAGCGGAGCCTACAATGAGCAGTTCTTC. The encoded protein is CASSLSTSGAYNEQFF.

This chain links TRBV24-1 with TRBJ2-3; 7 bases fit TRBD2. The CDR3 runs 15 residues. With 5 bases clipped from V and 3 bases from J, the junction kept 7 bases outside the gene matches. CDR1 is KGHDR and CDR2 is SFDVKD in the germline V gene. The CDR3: CATSALSGGTDTQYF. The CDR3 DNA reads TGTGCCACCAGTGCCCTCTCGGGGGGAACAGATACGCAGTATTTT.

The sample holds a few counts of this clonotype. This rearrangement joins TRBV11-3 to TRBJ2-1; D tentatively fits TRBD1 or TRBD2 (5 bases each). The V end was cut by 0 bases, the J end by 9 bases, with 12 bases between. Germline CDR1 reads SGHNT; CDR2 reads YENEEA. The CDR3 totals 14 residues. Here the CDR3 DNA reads TGTGCCAGCAGCTTAGATTCCGGGACGCGTGAGCAGTTCTTC. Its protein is CASSLDSGTREQFF.

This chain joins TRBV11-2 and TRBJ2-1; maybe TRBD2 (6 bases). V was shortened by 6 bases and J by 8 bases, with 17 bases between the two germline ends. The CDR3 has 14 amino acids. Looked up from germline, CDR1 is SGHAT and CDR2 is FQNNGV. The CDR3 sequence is CASRSPMAGYEQFF. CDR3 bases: TGTGCCAGCAGATCCCCGATGGCGGGGTATGAGCAGTTCTTC. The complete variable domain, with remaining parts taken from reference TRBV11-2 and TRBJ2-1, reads EAGVAQSPRYKIIEKRQSVAFWCNPISGHATLYWYQQILGQGPKLLIQFQNNGVVDDSQLPKDRFSAERLKGVDSTLKIQPAKLEDSAVYLCASRSPMAGYEQFFGPGTRLTVL.

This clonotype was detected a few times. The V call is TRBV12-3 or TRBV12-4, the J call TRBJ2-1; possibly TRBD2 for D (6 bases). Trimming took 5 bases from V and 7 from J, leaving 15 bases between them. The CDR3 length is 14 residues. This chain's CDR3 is CASSPIAVRNEQFF. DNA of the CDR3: TGTGCCAGCAGTCCCATAGCGGTCCGGAATGAGCAGTTCTTC.

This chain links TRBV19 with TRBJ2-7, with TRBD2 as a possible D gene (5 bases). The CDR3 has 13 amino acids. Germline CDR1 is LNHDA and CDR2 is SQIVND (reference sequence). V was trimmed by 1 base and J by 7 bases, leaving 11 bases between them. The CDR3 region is CASSIGLTGEQYF. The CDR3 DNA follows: TGTGCCAGTAGTATAGGCCTAACGGGAGAGCAGTACTTC.

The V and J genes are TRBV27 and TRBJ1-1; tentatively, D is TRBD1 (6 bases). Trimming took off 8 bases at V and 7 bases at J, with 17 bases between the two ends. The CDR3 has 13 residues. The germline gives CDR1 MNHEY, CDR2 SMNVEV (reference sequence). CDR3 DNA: TGTGCCAGCGCCCCACTGGGGGCAGATGAAGCTTTCTTT. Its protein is CASAPLGADEAFF.